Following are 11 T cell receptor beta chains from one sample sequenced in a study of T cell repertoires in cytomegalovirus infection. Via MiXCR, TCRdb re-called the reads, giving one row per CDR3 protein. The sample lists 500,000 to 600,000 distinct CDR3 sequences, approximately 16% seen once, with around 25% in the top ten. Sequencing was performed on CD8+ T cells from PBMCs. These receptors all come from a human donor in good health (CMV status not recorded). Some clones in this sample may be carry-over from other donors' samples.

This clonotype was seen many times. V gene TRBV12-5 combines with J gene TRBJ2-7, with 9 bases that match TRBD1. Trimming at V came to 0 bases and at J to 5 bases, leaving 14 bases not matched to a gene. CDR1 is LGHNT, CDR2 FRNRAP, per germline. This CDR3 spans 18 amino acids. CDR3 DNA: TGTGCTAGTGGTTTGGTCGTTGGGGACAGGGTCGGCCTCCACGAGCAGTACTTC. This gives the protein CASGLVVGDRVGLHEQYF.

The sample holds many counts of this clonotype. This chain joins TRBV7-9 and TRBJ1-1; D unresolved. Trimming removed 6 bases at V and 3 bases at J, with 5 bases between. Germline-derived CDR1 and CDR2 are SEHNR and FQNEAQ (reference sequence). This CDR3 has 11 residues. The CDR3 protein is CASSLYTEAFF. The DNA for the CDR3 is TGTGCCAGCAGTTTGTACACTGAAGCTTTCTTT.

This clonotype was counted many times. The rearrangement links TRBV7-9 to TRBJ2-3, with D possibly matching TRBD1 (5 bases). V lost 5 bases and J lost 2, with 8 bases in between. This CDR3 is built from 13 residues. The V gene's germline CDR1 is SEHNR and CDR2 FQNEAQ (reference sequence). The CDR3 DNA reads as TGTGCCAGCAGCACGACAGCCACAGATACGCAGTATTTT. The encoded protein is CASSTTATDTQYF.

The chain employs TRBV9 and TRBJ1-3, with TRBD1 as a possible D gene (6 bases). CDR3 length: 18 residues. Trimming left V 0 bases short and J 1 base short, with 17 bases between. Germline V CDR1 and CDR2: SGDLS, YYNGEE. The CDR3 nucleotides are TGTGCCAGCAGCGTAGACAGGGAGCTAAAGGAATCTGGAAACACCATATATTTT. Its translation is CASSVDRELKESGNTIYF.

This chain's CDR3 is CASSSGHGYTF. CDR3 DNA: TGCGCCAGCAGCTCAGGGCATGGCTACACCTTC. The V gene is TRBV5-1, the J gene TRBJ1-2; tentatively, D is TRBD1 (5 bases). The CDR3 totals 11 residues. Germline CDR1 reads SGHRS; CDR2 reads YFSETQ. Trimming took off 3 bases at V and 6 bases at J, with 6 bases between the two ends.

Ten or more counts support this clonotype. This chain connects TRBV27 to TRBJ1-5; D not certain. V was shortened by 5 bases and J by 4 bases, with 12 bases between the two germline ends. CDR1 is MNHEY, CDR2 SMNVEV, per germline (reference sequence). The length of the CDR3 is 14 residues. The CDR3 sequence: CASSPHTGNQPQHF. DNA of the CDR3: TGTGCCAGCAGTCCACACACGGGGAATCAGCCCCAGCATTTT.

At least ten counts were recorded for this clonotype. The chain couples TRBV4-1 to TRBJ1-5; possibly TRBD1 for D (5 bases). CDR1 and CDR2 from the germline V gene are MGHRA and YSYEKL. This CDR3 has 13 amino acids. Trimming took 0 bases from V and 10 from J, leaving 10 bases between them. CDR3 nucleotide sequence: TGCGCCAGCAGCCAAGACAGGGAGAAACCCCAGCATTTT. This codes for CASSQDREKPQHF.

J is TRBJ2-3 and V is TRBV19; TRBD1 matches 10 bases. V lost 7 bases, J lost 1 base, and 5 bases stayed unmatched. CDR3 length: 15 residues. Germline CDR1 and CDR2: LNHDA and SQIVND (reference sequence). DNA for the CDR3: TGTGCCAGTAAGACAGGGGGCTCCCGCACAGATACGCAGTATTTT. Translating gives CASKTGGSRTDTQYF.

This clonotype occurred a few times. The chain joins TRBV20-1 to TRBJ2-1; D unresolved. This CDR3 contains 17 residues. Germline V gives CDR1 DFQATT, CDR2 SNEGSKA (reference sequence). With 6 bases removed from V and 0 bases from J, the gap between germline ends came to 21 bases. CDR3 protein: CSAYLGSPPGSYNEQFF. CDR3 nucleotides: TGCAGTGCCTATCTAGGTTCCCCCCCCGGCTCCTACAATGAGCAGTTCTTC.

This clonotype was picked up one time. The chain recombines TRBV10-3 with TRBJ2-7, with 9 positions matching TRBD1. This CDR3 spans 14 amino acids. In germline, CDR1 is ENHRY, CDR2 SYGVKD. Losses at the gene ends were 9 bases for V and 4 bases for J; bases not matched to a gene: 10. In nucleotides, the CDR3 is TGTGCCATAAAGGTGGAACAGGGGGCATACGAGCAGTACTTC. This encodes CAIKVEQGAYEQYF.

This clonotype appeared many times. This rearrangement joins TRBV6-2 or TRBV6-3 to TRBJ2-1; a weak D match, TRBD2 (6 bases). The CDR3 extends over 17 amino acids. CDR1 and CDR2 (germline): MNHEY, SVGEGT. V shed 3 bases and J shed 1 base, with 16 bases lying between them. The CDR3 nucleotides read TGTGCCAGCAGTTATGAGGTCCTAGCGATGTCCTACAATGAGCAGTTCTTC. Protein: CASSYEVLAMSYNEQFF.